These 23 T cell receptor beta chains share one sample of origin, sequenced in a study of T cells in narcolepsy. Produced via immunoSEQ multiplex PCR; TCRdb's table is partial and in-frame only. The sample has around 25,000 clones; just under 85% are singletons. The sample was CD45RA- memory CD4+ T cells from PBMCs. Source of these receptors: a human donor with narcolepsy.

This clone occurred a few times. V and J are TRBV28 and TRBJ1-2, with 7 bases aligning to TRBD1. Trimming removed 5 bases from V and 4 bases from J; junction bases left unmatched: 4. The CDR3 runs 13 residues. Germline values: CDR1 MDHEN, CDR2 SYDVKM. The CDR3 nucleotides read TGTGCCAGCAGTAACGCAGGGGGCTATGGCTACACCTTC. This gives the protein CASSNAGGYGYTF.

This chain's CDR3 is CASSEFLRTSGYEQYF. CDR3 DNA: TGTGCCAGCAGTGAATTCTTACGGACTAGTGGCTACGAGCAGTACTTC. The V gene is TRBV6-1, the J gene TRBJ2-7, with 7 bases identical to TRBD2. Trimming at V came to 2 bases and at J to 3 bases, leaving 10 bases not matched to a gene. The germline gives CDR1 MNHNS, CDR2 SASEGT. This CDR3 region has 16 residues.

As for this clone: Other DNA sequences in the sample encode the same CDR3. The chain couples TRBV18 to TRBJ1-1; no firm D call. CDR3 size: 14 residues. Trimming pared 3 bases from V and 1 base from J, leaving 9 bases between. Germline V gene data show CDR1 as KGHSH and CDR2 as LQKENI. The CDR3 is CASSPGGPNTEAFF. DNA of the CDR3: TGTGCCAGCTCACCGGGAGGGCCGAACACTGAAGCTTTCTTT.

The chain couples TRBV28 to TRBJ2-5; TRBD2 is a possible D gene (5 bases). Germline-derived CDR1 and CDR2 are MDHEN and SYDVKM. V gave up 8 bases and J gave up 0 bases, with 7 bases separating them. CDR3 length: 12 amino acids. The CDR3 DNA follows: TGTGCCAGCTCCGGGGACCAAGAGACCCAGTACTTC. Translated: CASSGDQETQYF.

This chain connects TRBV6-1 to TRBJ1-5, with no clear D. The CDR3 contains 13 residues. V was trimmed by 2 bases and J by 5 bases, leaving 7 bases between them. Looked up from germline, CDR1 is MNHNS and CDR2 is SASEGT. The CDR3 is CASSESWDQPQHF. The CDR3 DNA reads TGTGCCAGCAGTGAAAGTTGGGATCAGCCCCAGCATTTT.

This clone was seen only a few times. V gene TRBV29-1 combines with J gene TRBJ2-7, with TRBD1 matching 7 bases. The ends lost 3 bases at V and 2 bases at J; junction bases unmatched: 7. The CDR3 consists of 14 residues. The germline gives CDR1 SQVTM, CDR2 ANQGSEA. The CDR3 region has the DNA TGCAGCGTTGAGAGGGACAGTGAACCCTACGAGCAGTACTTC. Its translation is CSVERDSEPYEQYF.

The CDR3 loop is CAWSGGRASYGYTF. The CDR3 DNA reads TGTGCCTGGAGCGGGGGGAGGGCGAGCTATGGCTACACCTTC. The rearrangement joins TRBV30 to TRBJ1-2, with D tentatively TRBD1 (5 bases). V shed 3 bases and J shed 4 bases, with 15 bases lying between them. The length of the CDR3 is 14 residues. Germline values: CDR1 GTSNPN, CDR2 SVGIG (reference sequence).

The chain has TRBV11-3 and TRBJ1-4; D is possibly TRBD1 (6 bases). Germline loops: CDR1 SGHNT, CDR2 YENEEA. The germline V and J ends were trimmed by 1 base and 7 bases, with 19 bases remaining between them. This CDR3 has 17 residues. The chain's CDR3 is CASSLGDTGGPGEKLFF. Written as DNA, the CDR3 is TGTGCCAGCAGCTTAGGGGACACAGGCGGTCCTGGTGAAAAACTGTTTTTT. Filled out from reference TRBV11-3 and TRBJ1-4, the complete variable domain reads EAGVVQSPRYKIIEKKQPVAFWCNPISGHNTLYWYLQNLGQGPELLIRYENEEAVDDSQLPKDRFSAERLKGVDSTLKIQPAELGDSAVYLCASSLGDTGGPGEKLFFGSGTQLSVL.

The chain joins TRBV28 to TRBJ2-7, with 10 bases aligning to TRBD2. J was trimmed by 4 bases and V by 5 bases; bases with no gene match: 11. Looked up from germline, CDR1 is MDHEN and CDR2 is SYDVKM. The CDR3 has 16 residues. The CDR3 DNA sequence: TGTGCCAGCAGTCCTCCTAGCGGGAGATATGGTTACGAGCAGTACTTC. Translating it yields CASSPPSGRYGYEQYF.

The V gene is TRBV2, the J gene TRBJ1-1; weak D call: TRBD1 (6 bases). CDR1 and CDR2 (germline): SNHLY, FYNNEI. This CDR3 comprises 14 residues. The ends were cut back, 5 bases at V and 7 bases at J, with 17 bases in the middle. The CDR3: CASSLDRLNFEAFF. In nucleotides, the CDR3 is TGTGCCAGCAGTCTTGACAGGCTGAATTTTGAAGCTTTCTTT.

This sequence joins TRBV7-9 and TRBJ1-1, with 9 positions matching TRBD1. The CDR3 covers 15 residues. Trimming removed 5 bases from V and 2 bases from J; junction bases left unmatched: 6. The germline CDR1 and CDR2 sequences are SEHNR and FQNEAQ (reference sequence). CDR3 in amino acids: CASSQRQGGNTEAFF. For the CDR3, the DNA is TGTGCCAGCAGCCAAAGACAGGGGGGAAACACTGAAGCTTTCTTT. The full variable domain, with the rest looked up from reference TRBV7-9 and TRBJ1-1, is DTGVSQNPRHKITKRGQNVTFRCDPISEHNRLYWYRQTLGQGPEFLTYFQNEAQLEKSRLLSDRFSAERPKGSFSTLEIQRTEQGDSAMYLCASSQRQGGNTEAFFGQGTRLTVV.

The rearrangement links TRBV7-2 to TRBJ2-6, with TRBD1 as a possible D gene (6 bases). Germline V gene lookup returns CDR1 SGHTA and CDR2 FQGNSA. The V and J ends lost 1 base and 4 bases respectively, with 11 bases between them. This CDR3 has 16 residues. Here the CDR3 DNA reads TGTGCCAGCAGCTTAGTAACAGGGCCCGGGGCCAACGTCCTGACTTTC. This codes for CASSLVTGPGANVLTF.

This rearrangement joins TRBV18 to TRBJ1-1, with unresolved D. V gave up 0 bases and J gave up 3 bases, with 5 bases separating them. Germline V CDR1 and CDR2: KGHSH, LQKENI. The CDR3 length is 13 residues. The CDR3 loop reads CASSPPADTEAFF. The DNA of the CDR3 is TGTGCCAGCTCACCACCCGCGGACACTGAAGCTTTCTTT.

The chain combines TRBV18 with TRBJ1-2; TRBD1 is a possible D gene (5 bases). The CDR3 is 14 amino acids. Germline values: CDR1 KGHSH, CDR2 LQKENI. V was pared by 0 bases and J by 7 bases, with 12 bases between. The CDR3, as DNA: TGTGCCAGCTCACCACCCCAGGGACCGACTGGCTACACCTTC. This codes for CASSPPQGPTGYTF.

This chain joins TRBV5-1 and TRBJ2-1; possible D gene TRBD2, 5 bases. Trimming cost V 4 bases and J 3 bases, with 5 bases left between them. This CDR3 is 12 amino acids long. Germline V CDR1 and CDR2: SGHRS, YFSETQ. This chain's CDR3 is CASSRDYNEQFF. CDR3 coding DNA: TGCGCCAGCAGCCGGGACTACAATGAGCAGTTCTTC.

This chain joins TRBV28 and TRBJ1-1, with D unresolved. Trimming pared 4 bases from V and 4 bases from J, leaving 19 bases between. CDR3 length: 16 amino acids. Germline-derived CDR1 and CDR2 are MDHEN and SYDVKM. CDR3 region: CASSSIRGLVFTEAFF. The CDR3 DNA reads TGTGCCAGCAGTTCGATCCGGGGTCTTGTCTTCACTGAAGCTTTCTTT.

The V call is TRBV5-1, the J call TRBJ1-6; the D gene is possibly TRBD1 (5 bases). V gave up 4 bases and J gave up 6 bases, with 20 bases separating them. Germline-derived CDR1 and CDR2 are SGHRS and YFSETQ. The CDR3 consists of 17 residues. The DNA of the CDR3 is TGCGCCAGCAGCCACCAGCCTGGCGGGGCGGGTAATTCACCCCTCCACTTT. Its protein product is CASSHQPGGAGNSPLHF.

The CDR3: CASSLTGLAGTYTGELFF. The CDR3 DNA sequence: TGTGCCAGCAGCCTTACGGGACTAGCGGGAACATACACCGGGGAGCTGTTTTTT. V and J are TRBV5-6 and TRBJ2-2, with 13 bases identical to TRBD2. With V trimmed by 4 bases and J by 3 bases, 9 bases remained unmatched. CDR3 length: 18 amino acids. Germline CDR1 is SGHDT and CDR2 is YYEEEE.

The chain uses TRBV5-1 and TRBJ2-5, with 10 bases aligning to TRBD1. Germline loops: CDR1 SGHRS, CDR2 YFSETQ. The CDR3 is made up of 15 amino acids. V gave up 0 bases and J gave up 2 bases; unmatched junction bases: 1. CDR3 nucleotides: TGCGCCAGCAGCTTGGGGGACAGGGGACAAGAGACCCAGTACTTC. It translates to CASSLGDRGQETQYF.

V gene TRBV6-5 combines with J gene TRBJ2-7; 9 nucleotides align to TRBD1. The CDR3 is 14 residues long. Germline V gives CDR1 MNHEY, CDR2 SVGAGI. Trimming removed 0 bases from V and 3 bases from J; junction bases left unmatched: 0. The CDR3 spells CASSYSTGGYEQYF. DNA for the CDR3: TGTGCCAGCAGTTACTCGACAGGGGGCTACGAGCAGTACTTC.

The chain carries TRBV29-1 and TRBJ1-4; 7 positions agree with TRBD1. Per the germline V gene, CDR1 is SQVTM and CDR2 is ANQGSEA. CDR3 length equals 14 residues. The trim removed 1 base at V and 3 bases at J, leaving 2 bases unmatched. CDR3 amino acids: CSVEVGTANEKLFF. The CDR3 DNA reads as TGCAGCGTTGAAGTCGGGACAGCTAATGAAAAACTGTTTTTT.

To note about this clone: At the DNA level, this CDR3 is encoded by other sequences in the same sample as well. The V call is TRBV11-2, the J call TRBJ2-1; 7 bases map to TRBD2. CDR3 size: 14 residues. The V gene's germline CDR1 is SGHAT and CDR2 FQNNGV. Unmatched junction bases numbered 2, after V lost 3 bases and J lost 3 bases. DNA for the CDR3: TGTGCCAGCAGCTTTTCTAGCGGCTACAATGAGCAGTTCTTC. It is translated as CASSFSSGYNEQFF.

This rearrangement joins TRBV5-8 to TRBJ2-7; TRBD1 aligns across 7 bases. The junction had 6 bases not matched to a gene; V was cut back by 3 bases and J by 3 bases. The CDR3 extends over 14 amino acids. CDR1 is SGHTS, CDR2 YDEGEE, per germline. The CDR3 sequence is CASSYWDRDYEQYF. The CDR3 nucleotides are TGTGCCAGCAGCTACTGGGACAGAGACTACGAGCAGTACTTC.